This T cell receptor beta chain was recovered during a study of response to subunit inactivated influenza vaccine. General observations from the study: The authors offered the suggestion that each seasonal influenza vaccination recruits few new T cells.

MiXCR, applied by TCRdb to the RT-PCR reads, yields one record per CDR3 protein. The sample holds some 800,000 distinct CDR3 sequences, 21% seen once. Germline assignment: CDR1 SGHRS and CDR2 YFSETQ. This CDR3 is built from 16 residues. V dropped 0 bases and J dropped 6 bases, with 16 bases sitting between them. This clonotype was observed at least ten times. Antigen unknown. The sample in question was PBMCs from blood, obtained 5 days after vaccination. The source of this sequence is a man between 50 and 59 years old who received an inactivated influenza vaccine. The chain combines TRBV5-1 with TRBJ2-1; D is unclear. The CDR3 nucleotides read TGCGCCAGCAGCTTGGCACCCGGGCCAACACGCAATGAGCAGTTCTTC. Amino acids: CASSLAPGPTRNEQFF. Drawing the rest from reference TRBV5-1 and TRBJ2-1, the complete variable domain is KAGVTQTPRYLIKTRGQQVTLSCSPISGHRSVSWYQQTPGQGLQFLFEYFSETQRNKGNFPGRFSGRQFSNSRSEMNVSTLELGDSALYLCASSLAPGPTRNEQFFGPGTRLTVL.